The present T cell receptor beta chain was sequenced within a study of blood T cells in healthy people across ages. CDR3 length: 14 residues. V lost 4 bases and J lost 7, with 12 bases in between. Germline CDR1 is SGHKS and CDR2 is YYEKEE (reference sequence). The people who gave samples were healthy Caucasians from Russia, aged roughly 6 to 100. Total RNA was isolated from each sample in quantities of at least 6 micrograms. Primers used in a second PCR of roughly 7 to 12 cycles were a sample-barcoded 5' primer and a J-beta primer mix. Every individual sample yielded 2.5 million or more paired-end reads (each containing CDR3). TCRdb independently ran MiXCR on the 5' RACE reads; one entry per CDR3 protein. The table includes over 600,000 distinct CDR3 sequences, about 61% detected once. Whole-study findings and limits: Naive CD4+ cells and diversity were both higher in long-lived donors than in aged donors.

Points on this clonotype: The antigen remains undetermined.

J is TRBJ1-6 and V is TRBV5-5; D uncertain. This receptor was identified in a man in his forties or fifties in good health. Sequencing used blood. CDR3 residues: CASSPDNFNSPLHF. As DNA, the CDR3 is TGTGCCAGCAGCCCGGATAATTTCAATTCACCCCTCCACTTT.